This TCR beta chain appears in the sequencing data of a study of shared clonotypes between healthy human individuals. As to this clone: The antigen remains unidentified.

Genomic DNA (from each subset) was split evenly across several immunoSEQ plates. Profiling relied on immunoSEQ multiplex PCR, and the TCRdb table lists in-frame clones only, not all of them. The sample records hundreds of thousands of clones, about 91% being singletons. Trimming cost V 3 bases and J 2 bases; bases outside gene matches: 7. CDR1 is SGHVS and CDR2 is FNYEAQ in the germline V gene. This CDR3 spans 16 amino acids. Overall study findings and caveats: An expected dependence of interdonor clonotype sharing on sequencing depth was noted. The sole specimen, blood, was sampled, and tissue repertoires likely differ.

CD45RO-negative CD8 cells positively selected for CCR7 made up the naive population, which excluded terminally differentiated effector memory CD45RA+ cells. The sequence was obtained from a man younger than 45 in good health. This rearrangement joins TRBV7-6 to TRBJ2-3; 8 nucleotides align to TRBD2. The sample was naive CD8+ T cells sorted from blood. The CDR3 spells CASSFAAGGNTDTQYF. CDR3 bases: TGTGCCAGCAGCTTCGCTGCGGGAGGAAACACAGATACGCAGTATTTT.